This TCR beta chain was obtained from a study of T-cell memory formation after mild COVID-19. On the study more broadly: TCR clusters were mostly confined to one donor each.

TCR alpha and TCR beta cDNA libraries with sample barcodes and UMIs came from 5'RACE using constant-segment primers. TCRdb processed the 5' RACE reads anew with MiXCR; each CDR3 protein has one entry. The repertoire holds 250,000 to 350,000 distinct CDR3 sequences, with roughly 15% as singletons. Regarding the study as a whole: A balance of CD4 and CD8 characterized clones contracting day 15 to 85, whereas later expanders leaned CD4+.

Worth noting for this clonotype: The target antigen is unknown.

Sequences were obtained from PBMCs or a T cell subset sorted from them (not recorded which). The sequence came from a man in his late teens or twenties who had mild COVID-19 (a few samples of this study predate the infection). Cell type and time point are not known.

The CDR3 reads CASSGGGPHNEQFF. The CDR3 region has the DNA TGTGCCAGCAGCGGCGGGGGGCCCCACAATGAGCAGTTCTTC. J is TRBJ2-1 and V is TRBV9; 8 bases match TRBD2. The germline gives CDR1 SGDLS, CDR2 YYNGEE. V lost 3 bases, J lost 5 bases, and 4 bases stayed unmatched. The CDR3 extends over 14 amino acids.